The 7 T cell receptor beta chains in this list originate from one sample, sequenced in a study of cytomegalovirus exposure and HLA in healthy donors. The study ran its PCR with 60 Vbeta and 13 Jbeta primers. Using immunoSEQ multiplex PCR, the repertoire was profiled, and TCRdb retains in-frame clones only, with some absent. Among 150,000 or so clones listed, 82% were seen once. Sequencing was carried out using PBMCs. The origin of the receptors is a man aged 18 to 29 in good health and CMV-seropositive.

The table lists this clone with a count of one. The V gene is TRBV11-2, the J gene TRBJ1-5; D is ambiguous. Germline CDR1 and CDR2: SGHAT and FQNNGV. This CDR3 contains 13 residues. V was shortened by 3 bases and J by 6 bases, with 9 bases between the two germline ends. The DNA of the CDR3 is TGTGCCAGCAGCTTGACTAATGGTCAGCCCCAGCATTTT. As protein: CASSLTNGQPQHF. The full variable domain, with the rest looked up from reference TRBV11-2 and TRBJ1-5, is EAGVAQSPRYKIIEKRQSVAFWCNPISGHATLYWYQQILGQGPKLLIQFQNNGVVDDSQLPKDRFSAERLKGVDSTLKIQPAKLEDSAVYLCASSLTNGQPQHFGDGTRLSIL.

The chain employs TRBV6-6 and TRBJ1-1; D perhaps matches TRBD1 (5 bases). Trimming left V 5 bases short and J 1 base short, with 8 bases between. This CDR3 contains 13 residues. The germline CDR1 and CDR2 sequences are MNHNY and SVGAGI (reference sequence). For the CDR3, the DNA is TGTGCCAGCAGTAACGGGGGGAACACTGAAGCTTTCTTT. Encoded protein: CASSNGGNTEAFF.

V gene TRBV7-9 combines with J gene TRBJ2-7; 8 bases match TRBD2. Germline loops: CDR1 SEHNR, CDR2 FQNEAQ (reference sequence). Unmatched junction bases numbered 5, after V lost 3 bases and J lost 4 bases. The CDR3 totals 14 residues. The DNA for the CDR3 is TGTGCCAGCAGCTTGTCGGGACTAGTGTACGAGCAGTACTTC. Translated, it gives CASSLSGLVYEQYF.

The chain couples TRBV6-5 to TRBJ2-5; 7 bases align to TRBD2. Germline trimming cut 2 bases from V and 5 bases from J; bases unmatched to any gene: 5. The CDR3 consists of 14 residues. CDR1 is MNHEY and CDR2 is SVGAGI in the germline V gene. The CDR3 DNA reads TGTGCCAGCAGTTACGGCAGGGAGGGGGAGACCCAGTACTTC. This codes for CASSYGREGETQYF.

The CDR3 nucleotides are TGTGCCAGCAGTTCCAGACAGGGGGTTCATCAGCCCCAGCATTTT. Protein product: CASSSRQGVHQPQHF. The V call is TRBV28, the J call TRBJ1-5; 9 bases are a match to TRBD1. Germline CDR1 is MDHEN and CDR2 is SYDVKM. The V gene end was trimmed by 4 bases and the J gene end by 5 bases; junction bases not matched to a gene: 6. The CDR3 spans 15 residues. Based on the CDR3 plus reference TRBV28 and TRBJ1-5, the full variable domain is DVKVTQSSRYLVKRTGEKVFLECVQDMDHENMFWYRQDPGLGLRLIYFSYDVKMKEKGDIPEGYSVSREKKERFSLILESASTNQTSMYLCASSSRQGVHQPQHFGDGTRLSIL.

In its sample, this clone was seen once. DNA of the CDR3: TGTGCCAGCAGCACTAGGACTAGCAGCTACAATGAGCAGTTCTTC. It codes for CASSTRTSSYNEQFF. The rearrangement links TRBV5-4 to TRBJ2-1; 8 bases line up with TRBD2. The V and J ends lost 4 bases and 3 bases, in that order; junction bases with no gene match: 6. The V gene's germline CDR1 is SGHNT and CDR2 YYREEE (reference sequence). The CDR3 covers 15 residues.

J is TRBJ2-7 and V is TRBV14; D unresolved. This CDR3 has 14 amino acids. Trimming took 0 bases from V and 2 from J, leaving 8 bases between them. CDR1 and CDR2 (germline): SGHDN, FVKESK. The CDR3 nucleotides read TGTGCCAGCAGCCAAGACCCGGTAGCCTACGAGCAGTACTTC. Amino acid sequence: CASSQDPVAYEQYF. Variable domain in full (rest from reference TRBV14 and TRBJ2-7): EAGVTQFPSHSVIEKGQTVTLRCDPISGHDNLYWYRRVMGKEIKFLLHFVKESKQDESGMPNNRFLAERTGGTYSTLKVQPAELEDSGVYFCASSQDPVAYEQYFGPGTRLTVT.